One sample yielded the 5 T cell receptor beta chains listed below, sequenced in a study of blood T cell repertoires in COVID-19. Using immunoSEQ multiplex PCR, the repertoire was profiled, and TCRdb retains in-frame clones only, with some absent. This table has 100,000 to 150,000 clones, 70% to 80% appearing once. The sequencing sample was made of peripheral blood. Receptor source: a human donor in a cohort sampled during active COVID-19.

The rearrangement joins TRBV29-1 to TRBJ1-1; D is unclear. V lost 7 bases and J 3 bases, leaving 12 bases between the germline ends. CDR1 and CDR2 from the germline V gene are SQVTM and ANQGSEA. This CDR3 comprises 12 residues. The CDR3 coding sequence is TGCAGCGCCGAATGGGGAGACACTGAAGCTTTCTTT. It encodes CSAEWGDTEAFF.

The chain is built from TRBV30 and TRBJ1-1; 7 bases align to TRBD1. The germline gives CDR1 GTSNPN, CDR2 SVGIG (reference sequence). CDR3 length equals 14 residues. V lost 1 base and J lost 1; bases outside the gene matches: 3. The CDR3 coding sequence is TGTGCCTGGAGTGGGGGGACAGCGAACACTGAAGCTTTCTTT. This codes for CAWSGGTANTEAFF.

V and J are TRBV27 and TRBJ2-7; 9 bases map to TRBD1. Germline loops: CDR1 MNHEY, CDR2 SMNVEV (reference sequence). The J segment lost 1 base and the V segment lost 4 bases, leaving 5 bases of the junction unmatched. CDR3 length equals 15 residues. This CDR3 reads CASSSDRGQSYEQYF. CDR3 in DNA: TGTGCCAGCAGTTCGGACAGGGGACAATCCTACGAGCAGTACTTC.

In DNA, the CDR3 is TGTGCCAGCAGCTCGGGGCGGGGATCCACTGAAGCTTTCTTT. Its protein is CASSSGRGSTEAFF. The chain has TRBV5-6 and TRBJ1-1; tentative D call: TRBD1 (5 bases). The V end was cut by 3 bases, the J end by 4 bases, with 13 bases between. Germline assignment: CDR1 SGHDT and CDR2 YYEEEE. The CDR3 has 14 amino acids.

J is TRBJ2-1 and V is TRBV2; D is unclear. The length of the CDR3 is 13 residues. V was trimmed by 8 bases and J by 5 bases, leaving 13 bases between them. In germline, CDR1 is SNHLY, CDR2 FYNNEI. CDR3 DNA sequence: TGTGCCAGCGGTTTCCAGGTTGACAATGAGCAGTTCTTC. Translation gives CASGFQVDNEQFF. Full variable domain (rest looked up from reference TRBV2 and TRBJ2-1): EPEVTQTPSHQVTQMGQEVILRCVPISNHLYFYWYRQILGQKVEFLVSFYNNEISEKSEIFDDQFSVERPDGSNFTLKIRSTKLEDSAMYFCASGFQVDNEQFFGPGTRLTVL.